This TCR beta chain was sequenced for a study of molecular identifiers for immune sequencing clone quantification. Background on the study: With replicates, the RNA of around 20,000 or 100,000 naive CD8 cells was split five ways and four were sequenced. Study-wide results and limits: Spiked Jurkat TCR RNA from one cell was reportedly detectable among over 800,000 naive cells. In naive cells, under 1% of molecules belonged to clones above 20 RNA copies, against over 97% in effector cells.

This clonotype was recorded at least ten times. Its antigen remains unknown. Per the germline V gene, CDR1 is LGHNA and CDR2 is YNFKEQ. V dropped 5 bases and J dropped 7 bases, with 15 bases sitting between them. This CDR3 contains 13 residues. Listed TCR primers and previously described methods were used for bulk TCR libraries. TCRdb passed the PCR reads through MiXCR, listing each CDR3 protein once. Of some 66,000 distinct CDR3 sequences in the sample, over 15% were seen once. The sample taken for sequencing was naive CD8+ T cells from blood, with Jurkat cell RNA spiked in. The sample's subset: FACS-sorted CD8+CD4-CCR7+CD45RA+ naive T cells. This chain links TRBV4-2 with TRBJ2-7; TRBD2 is a possible D gene (5 bases). This clonotype was sampled from a human donor in good health. Some libraries in this study had Jurkat cell RNA spiked in. CDR3 in amino acids: CASSFGLPGEQYF. The CDR3 DNA follows: TGTGCCAGCAGCTTTGGACTCCCGGGGGAGCAGTACTTC.